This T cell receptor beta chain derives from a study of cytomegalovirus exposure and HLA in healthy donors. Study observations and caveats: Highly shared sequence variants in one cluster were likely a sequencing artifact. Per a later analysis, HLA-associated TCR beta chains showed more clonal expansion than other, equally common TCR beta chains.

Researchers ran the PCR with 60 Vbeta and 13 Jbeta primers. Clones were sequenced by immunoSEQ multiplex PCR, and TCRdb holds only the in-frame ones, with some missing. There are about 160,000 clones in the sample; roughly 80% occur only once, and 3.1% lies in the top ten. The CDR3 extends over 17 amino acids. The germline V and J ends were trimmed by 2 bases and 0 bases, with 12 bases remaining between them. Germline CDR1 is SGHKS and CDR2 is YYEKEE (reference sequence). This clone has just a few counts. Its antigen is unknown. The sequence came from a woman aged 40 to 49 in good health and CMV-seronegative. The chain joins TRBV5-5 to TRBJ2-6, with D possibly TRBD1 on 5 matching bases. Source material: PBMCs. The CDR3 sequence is CASSLPSTASGANVLTF. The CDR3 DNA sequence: TGTGCCAGCAGCTTACCCTCGACAGCCTCTGGGGCCAACGTCCTGACTTTC.